The 12 T cell receptor beta chains below all came from one sample that was sequenced in a study of blood T cell repertoires in COVID-19. Repertoires were generated with immunoSEQ multiplex PCR, while TCRdb's copy carries only in-frame clones and drops some. The sample lists roughly 260,000 clones, about nine tenths occurring once. Sequenced material: peripheral blood. The receptor source for this set is a man aged 60-69 years who had recovered from COVID-19.

The V and J genes are TRBV6-6 and TRBJ2-7, with 7 bases identical to TRBD1. Trimming took 2 bases from V and 1 from J; bases not matched to a gene: 5. Germline CDR1 reads MNHNY; CDR2 reads SVGAGI (reference sequence). The CDR3 loop spans 15 amino acids. The CDR3 DNA follows: TGTGCCAGCAGTTACCCACAGGGGCGATCCTACGAGCAGTACTTC. Translation: CASSYPQGRSYEQYF.

The chain uses TRBV5-1 and TRBJ2-1, with 9 bases fitting TRBD2. This CDR3 has 16 residues. Trimming took 0 bases from V and 1 from J; bases not matched to a gene: 2. Germline V gene data show CDR1 as SGHRS and CDR2 as YFSETQ. This chain's CDR3 is CASSLVLAGSYNEQFF. The CDR3 coding sequence is TGCGCCAGCAGCTTGGTGCTAGCGGGGTCCTACAATGAGCAGTTCTTC.

The chain carries TRBV7-6 and TRBJ2-7; TRBD1 matches at 9 bases. This CDR3 contains 15 residues. Trimming at V came to 5 bases and at J to 3 bases, leaving 8 bases not matched to a gene. Germline assignment: CDR1 SGHVS and CDR2 FNYEAQ. The CDR3 loop reads CASSITGGLDYEQYF. The CDR3, as DNA: TGTGCCAGCAGCATAACAGGGGGCTTAGACTACGAGCAGTACTTC.

This chain connects TRBV5-1 to TRBJ2-5; 7 positions agree with TRBD1. The CDR3 runs 16 residues. The germline CDR1 and CDR2 sequences are SGHRS and YFSETQ. Germline trimming cut 0 bases from V and 4 bases from J; bases unmatched to any gene: 9. The CDR3 reads CASSLGQGRARETQYF. DNA for the CDR3: TGCGCCAGCAGCTTGGGACAGGGACGAGCGAGAGAGACCCAGTACTTC.

V and J are TRBV7-6 and TRBJ2-1; 10 nucleotides agree with TRBD1. Per the germline V gene, CDR1 is SGHVS and CDR2 is FNYEAQ. The CDR3 length is 15 residues. Unmatched junction bases numbered 5, after V lost 1 base and J lost 8 bases. The CDR3 DNA follows: TGTGCCAGCAGCTTAGGTGACAGGGGGCTCGATGAGCAGTTCTTC. Its translation is CASSLGDRGLDEQFF.

This clone has just one count. The genes are TRBV13 and TRBJ1-2, with 7 bases aligning to TRBD1. CDR1 is PRHDT, CDR2 FYEKMQ, per germline (reference sequence). The CDR3 consists of 16 residues. V was clipped by 4 bases and J by 6 bases; unmatched bases: 14. CDR3 DNA: TGTGCCAGCAGCTCCTACCTGGACAGGATGGGGAATGGCTACACCTTC. This sequence encodes CASSSYLDRMGNGYTF. The full variable domain, its missing parts supplied by reference TRBV13 and TRBJ1-2, is AAGVIQSPRHLIKEKRETATLKCYPIPRHDTVYWYQQGPGQDPQFLISFYEKMQSDKGSIPDRFSAQQFSDYHSELNMSSLELGDSALYFCASSSYLDRMGNGYTFGSGTRLTVV.

The chain employs TRBV11-2 and TRBJ2-3; 8 bases are a match to TRBD1. V was clipped by 4 bases and J by 1 base; unmatched bases: 4. This CDR3 contains 15 residues. Per the germline V gene, CDR1 is SGHAT and CDR2 is FQNNGV. The CDR3 region is CASSYRDRRTDTQYF. CDR3 nucleotides: TGTGCCAGCAGCTACCGGGACAGGCGCACAGATACGCAGTATTTT.

This chain connects TRBV7-9 to TRBJ2-2; D ambiguous. The V end was cut by 3 bases, the J end by 5 bases, with 7 bases between. Germline V CDR1 and CDR2: SEHNR, FQNEAQ (reference sequence). This CDR3 is built from 13 residues. The CDR3 nucleotides are TGTGCCAGCAGCTTTCGTCGGACCGGGGAGCTGTTTTTT. It codes for CASSFRRTGELFF.

V usage is TRBV7-2 and J usage is TRBJ2-7; D unclear. The V gene's germline CDR1 is SGHTA and CDR2 FQGNSA. CDR3 length: 14 residues. Between the trimmed V and J ends, which lost 0 bases and 9 bases, there was a span of 15 bases. The chain's CDR3 is CASSLAIEALGQYF. The CDR3 nucleotides read TGTGCCAGCAGCTTAGCGATTGAGGCTCTGGGGCAGTACTTC.

This clone occurred once. Other nucleotide sequences from this sample produce the same CDR3. The V call is TRBV2, the J call TRBJ2-7, with 7 bases lining up with TRBD1. The V and J ends lost 4 bases and 3 bases, in that order; junction bases with no gene match: 0. CDR1 is SNHLY, CDR2 FYNNEI, per germline. The CDR3 consists of 12 residues. CDR3 bases: TGTGCCAGCAGTGGACAGGGCTACGAGCAGTACTTC. Amino acids: CASSGQGYEQYF.

The chain carries TRBV7-6 and TRBJ1-5, with D perhaps TRBD1 (5 bases). CDR1 is SGHVS and CDR2 is FNYEAQ in the germline V gene. CDR3 length equals 15 residues. Trimming removed 4 bases from V and 3 bases from J, with 13 bases in between. CDR3 in amino acids: CASSSLQDDNQPQHF. CDR3 bases: TGTGCCAGCAGCTCCCTACAGGATGACAATCAGCCCCAGCATTTT. Complete variable domain (other parts from reference TRBV7-6 and TRBJ1-5): GAGVSQSPRYKVTKRGQDVALRCDPISGHVSLYWYRQALGQGPEFLTYFNYEAQQDKSGLPNDRFSAERPEGSISTLTIQRTEQRDSAMYRCASSSLQDDNQPQHFGDGTRLSIL.

The CDR3 loop reads CASSLEGFDQKKQFF. CDR3 sequence (DNA): TGTGCCAGCAGTTTGGAGGGGTTTGATCAAAAAAAGCAGTTCTTC. The rearrangement uses TRBV28 and TRBJ2-1; D may be TRBD2 (6 bases). This CDR3 spans 15 amino acids. CDR1 MDHEN and CDR2 SYDVKM come from the germline V gene. Trimming stripped 3 bases from V and 11 bases from J, with 20 bases between.